The 32 T cell receptor beta chains listed next were all sequenced from one sample in a study of T cell responses to AZD1222 COVID-19 vaccine. The method was immunoSEQ multiplex PCR; TCRdb's version includes in-frame clones alone and lacks a portion of them. Of some 120,000 clones in the sample, 88% are singletons; the top ten hold about 10%. The sample consisted of peripheral blood, taken on day 0 of AZD1222 vaccination. All receptors come from an adult in good health.

This chain uses TRBV3-1 (or the pseudogene TRBV3-2) with TRBJ1-2, with no clear D. The CDR3 is 16 amino acids. Trimming removed 6 bases at V and 1 base at J, with 18 bases between. Germline CDR1 LGHDT, CDR2 YNNKEL (reference sequence). This CDR3 reads CASRHNYISDNYGYTF. In DNA form, the CDR3 reads TGTGCCAGCAGGCACAACTATATATCGGATAACTATGGCTACACCTTC.

V usage is TRBV10-3 and J usage is TRBJ2-1; D is tentatively TRBD1 or TRBD2 (5 bases each). Germline V gene data show CDR1 as ENHRY and CDR2 as SYGVKD. The V end was cut by 6 bases, the J end by 14 bases, with 23 bases between. This CDR3 has 14 residues. The CDR3 nucleotides are TGTGCCATCAGGTCGGGGCTACTCCAAGAGAAGAAGTTCTTC. Translating it yields CAIRSGLLQEKKFF.

This clone has just one count. V usage is TRBV7-2 and J usage is TRBJ1-3; weak D call: TRBD1 (6 bases). CDR1 is SGHTA, CDR2 FQGNSA, per germline. CDR3 length: 16 residues. V lost 5 bases, J lost 0 bases, and 14 bases lay in between. The CDR3 DNA is TGTGCCAGCAGCGTCCGACAGGCGATCTCTGGAAACACCATATATTTT. It is translated as CASSVRQAISGNTIYF.

The rearrangement uses TRBV2 and TRBJ1-5; D might be TRBD1 (6 bases). The CDR3 is 15 residues long. Germline V gives CDR1 SNHLY, CDR2 FYNNEI. Trimming left V 5 bases short and J 0 bases short, with 11 bases between. In DNA, the CDR3 is TGTGCCAGCAGTTTTGACAGGAATAGCAATCAGCCCCAGCATTTT. Its protein is CASSFDRNSNQPQHF.

The V call is TRBV10-1, the J call TRBJ1-1; a possible D gene is TRBD1 (5 bases). The CDR3 consists of 17 residues. Germline CDR1 reads WNHNN; CDR2 reads SYGVQD (reference sequence). Deletions cut 4 bases from V and 1 base from J, with 19 bases between. CDR3 coding DNA: TGCGCCAGCAGTGTGTCGATCCCAGGGACGGGGAACACTGAAGCTTTCTTT. Translated, it gives CASSVSIPGTGNTEAFF.

J is TRBJ1-2 and V is TRBV28; D is unresolved. Trimming removed 3 bases at V and 4 bases at J, with 9 bases between. This CDR3 comprises 13 residues. Germline assignment: CDR1 MDHEN and CDR2 SYDVKM. The CDR3: CASSFQMSYGYTF. Here the CDR3 DNA reads TGTGCCAGCAGTTTTCAAATGAGCTATGGCTACACCTTC.

The gene calls are TRBV28 and TRBJ1-4; unclear D gene. This CDR3 is built from 12 residues. The V end lost 8 bases, the J end lost 2 bases, and 6 bases lay between the germline ends. The V gene's germline CDR1 is MDHEN and CDR2 SYDVKM. The CDR3 coding sequence is TGTGCCAGCGGCAGGACTAATGAAAAACTGTTTTTT. It specifies CASGRTNEKLFF.

This sequence joins TRBV19 and TRBJ1-6, with D tentatively TRBD1 (6 bases). Looked up from germline, CDR1 is LNHDA and CDR2 is SQIVND (reference sequence). Trimming shortened V by 4 bases and J by 10 bases, and 17 bases separated the two germline ends. The CDR3 is 15 amino acids. The CDR3 sequence: CASSTSTGLGSPLHF. The CDR3 coding sequence is TGTGCCAGTAGTACCTCCACAGGGCTCGGATCACCCCTCCACTTT. The full variable domain, rest sourced from reference TRBV19 and TRBJ1-6, is DGGITQSPKYLFRKEGQNVTLSCEQNLNHDAMYWYRQDPGQGLRLIYYSQIVNDFQKGDIAEGYSVSREKKESFPLTVTSAQKNPTAFYLCASSTSTGLGSPLHFGNGTRLTVT.

J is TRBJ1-2 and V is TRBV7-3; 7 nucleotides agree with TRBD1. Germline V CDR1 and CDR2: SGHTA, FQGTGA. Losses at the gene ends were 1 base for V and 3 bases for J; bases not matched to a gene: 5. The CDR3 is 15 amino acids. CDR3 sequence (DNA): TGTGCCAGCAGCTTAAGAGGGGGCGCTTACTATGGCTACACCTTC. Translation gives CASSLRGGAYYGYTF.

This chain links TRBV5-6 with TRBJ1-2; no firm D call. Between the trimmed V and J ends, which lost 0 bases and 2 bases, there was a span of 11 bases. The CDR3 consists of 15 residues. Germline V gene data show CDR1 as SGHDT and CDR2 as YYEEEE. The CDR3 DNA sequence: TGTGCCAGCAGCTTGGACCAGACTAGAAACTATGGCTACACCTTC. This translates into CASSLDQTRNYGYTF. The variable domain in full, with the rest retrieved from reference TRBV5-6 and TRBJ1-2, is DAGVTQSPTHLIKTRGQQVTLRCSPKSGHDTVSWYQQALGQGPQFIFQYYEEEERQRGNFPDRFSGHQFPNYSSELNVNALLLGDSALYLCASSLDQTRNYGYTFGSGTRLTVV.

The V call is TRBV7-9, the J call TRBJ2-3; D unresolved. The CDR3 sequence is 14 residues long. V was pared by 5 bases and J by 1 base, with 10 bases between. Per germline, CDR1 SEHNR and CDR2 FQNEAQ (reference sequence). Written as DNA, the CDR3 is TGTGCCAGCAGCCCAACTATACGCACAGATACGCAGTATTTT. Translation gives CASSPTIRTDTQYF.

V gene TRBV3-1 (or the pseudogene TRBV3-2) combines with J gene TRBJ2-7; 7 bases are a match to TRBD2. CDR3 size: 15 residues. Germline V gene sequence: CDR1 LGHDT, CDR2 YNNKEL (reference sequence). After removal of 1 base from V and 4 bases from J, the junction contained 7 bases not matched to a gene. CDR3 nucleotide sequence: TGTGCCAGCAGCCAAGCCGGGACTAATCGGTACGAGCAGTACTTC. Translating gives CASSQAGTNRYEQYF.

The chain carries TRBV19 and TRBJ1-4; unclear D gene. The CDR3 covers 14 residues. Germline CDR1 reads LNHDA; CDR2 reads SQIVND (reference sequence). V dropped 6 bases and J dropped 0 bases, with 8 bases sitting between them. The CDR3: CASRNIATNEKLFF. The CDR3 bases are TGTGCCAGTAGAAACATAGCAACTAATGAAAAACTGTTTTTT.

This clone was counted only a few times. The CDR3 spells CATPGLAGEGASTDTQYF. The CDR3 coding sequence is TGTGCCACCCCAGGACTAGCGGGAGAGGGTGCTAGCACAGATACGCAGTATTTT. The chain employs TRBV6-4 and TRBJ2-3; 13 nucleotides align to TRBD2. The CDR3 runs 18 residues. In germline, CDR1 is MRHNA, CDR2 SNTAGT. Unmatched junction bases numbered 13, after V lost 10 bases and J lost 0 bases.

V is TRBV6-2 or TRBV6-3 and J is TRBJ1-2; 7 positions agree with TRBD1. V lost 4 bases to trimming and J lost 5 bases; unmatched junction nucleotides: 16. CDR3 length: 17 amino acids. Germline CDR1 reads MNHEY; CDR2 reads SVGEGT. CDR3 bases: TGTGCCAGCAGTTCTAACCGGGACAGTACCTCACTTTATGGCTACACCTTC. Its translation is CASSSNRDSTSLYGYTF.

This chain links TRBV7-2 with TRBJ1-3, with 10 positions matching TRBD1. The germline CDR1 and CDR2 sequences are SGHTA and FQGNSA. The CDR3 is 19 residues long. With V trimmed by 5 bases and J by 0 bases, 13 bases remained unmatched. CDR3 sequence (DNA): TGTGCCAGCAGCCTCTCCGGGACAGGGGCCGTCTACTCTGGAAACACCATATATTTT. It codes for CASSLSGTGAVYSGNTIYF.

The chain uses TRBV5-1 and TRBJ2-7, with TRBD2 matching 11 bases. CDR1 is SGHRS and CDR2 is YFSETQ in the germline V gene. The CDR3 runs to 15 residues. Unmatched junction bases numbered 5, after V lost 0 bases and J lost 6 bases. The CDR3: CASSLVAGGPGEQYF. The CDR3 region has the DNA TGCGCCAGCAGCTTGGTAGCGGGAGGGCCCGGCGAGCAGTACTTC.

This clone has just a few counts. The chain recombines TRBV15 with TRBJ1-1; D perhaps matches TRBD1 (6 bases). The CDR3 extends over 15 amino acids. The germline V gene has CDR1 LNHNV and CDR2 YYDKDF (reference sequence). The V end was cut by 0 bases, the J end by 1 base, with 9 bases between. CDR3 in amino acids: CATSRDNRANTEAFF. Here the CDR3 DNA reads TGTGCCACCAGCAGAGATAACAGGGCGAACACTGAAGCTTTCTTT.

V is TRBV2 and J is TRBJ2-3, with 11 bases lining up with TRBD2. This CDR3 contains 15 residues. In germline, CDR1 is SNHLY, CDR2 FYNNEI. The J segment lost 3 bases and the V segment lost 7 bases, leaving 6 bases of the junction unmatched. The CDR3 nucleotides read TGTGCCAGCAACCTTAGCGGGGGGGCGACAGATACGCAGTATTTT. The encoded protein is CASNLSGGATDTQYF.

The CDR3 coding sequence is TGTGCCAGCAGCCGGGCGGCCCGCTACACCTTC. Translating it yields CASSRAARYTF. This chain links TRBV12-3 or TRBV12-4 with TRBJ1-2, with D unresolved. Trimming took 6 bases from V and 9 from J, leaving 11 bases between them. This CDR3 comprises 11 residues.

The chain employs TRBV6-5 and TRBJ2-7, with D hard to call. Germline CDR1 is MNHEY and CDR2 is SVGAGI. This CDR3 contains 14 residues. The V and J ends lost 5 bases and 3 bases respectively, with 14 bases between them. The CDR3 sequence is CASSLFLGDYEQYF. The CDR3 region has the DNA TGTGCCAGCAGTCTTTTCCTAGGAGACTACGAGCAGTACTTC.

The V gene is TRBV7-2, the J gene TRBJ1-3; D may be TRBD1 (5 bases). CDR3 size: 16 residues. Germline CDR1 and CDR2: SGHTA and FQGNSA. The V and J ends lost 1 base and 1 base respectively, with 11 bases between them. As DNA, the CDR3 is TGTGCCAGCAGCTTAGACTCCGGGGGGTCTGGAAACACCATATATTTT. This sequence encodes CASSLDSGGSGNTIYF.

The rearrangement joins TRBV27 to TRBJ1-6; 10 bases align to TRBD1. Germline V lookup: CDR1 MNHEY, CDR2 SMNVEV (reference sequence). CDR3 size: 17 residues. Losses at the gene ends were 1 base for V and 10 bases for J; bases not matched to a gene: 10. CDR3 in DNA: TGTGCCAGCAGTTTATTGGGCTTCGGGACAGGGGAATCACCCCTCCACTTT. This codes for CASSLLGFGTGESPLHF.

This clone is a singleton in its sample. V and J are TRBV6-2 or TRBV6-3 and TRBJ1-5, with D possibly TRBD1 on 6 matching bases. The CDR3 loop spans 16 amino acids. V lost 6 bases and J lost 4, with 19 bases in between. CDR1 and CDR2 (germline): MNHEY, SVGEGT. CDR3 in DNA: TGTGCCAGCAGCCGTCCAGGGACATTAGGTAATCAGCCCCAGCATTTT. Residues: CASSRPGTLGNQPQHF.

This chain links TRBV19 with TRBJ2-3; 7 bases line up with TRBD1. Germline lookup yields CDR1 LNHDA and CDR2 SQIVND (reference sequence). The CDR3 sequence is 14 residues long. V shed 2 bases and J 4 bases; nucleotides not matched to a gene: 3. This CDR3 is CASSIKQGADTQYF. For the CDR3, the DNA is TGTGCCAGTAGTATAAAGCAGGGGGCAGATACGCAGTATTTT. Full variable domain (rest looked up from reference TRBV19 and TRBJ2-3): DGGITQSPKYLFRKEGQNVTLSCEQNLNHDAMYWYRQDPGQGLRLIYYSQIVNDFQKGDIAEGYSVSREKKESFPLTVTSAQKNPTAFYLCASSIKQGADTQYFGPGTRLTVL.

The chain joins TRBV27 to TRBJ2-7, with D possibly matching TRBD1 (6 bases). V lost 6 bases and J 4 bases, leaving 22 bases between the germline ends. This CDR3 is 16 amino acids long. Germline V gives CDR1 MNHEY, CDR2 SMNVEV (reference sequence). CDR3 nucleotides: TGTGCCAGCAGCCGAACTCCGGGACAAGGGGAATACGAGCAGTACTTC. As protein: CASSRTPGQGEYEQYF.

This sequence joins TRBV27 and TRBJ1-6, with D possibly TRBD1 on 5 matching bases. Between the trimmed V and J ends, which lost 6 bases and 0 bases, there was a span of 9 bases. CDR1 is MNHEY and CDR2 is SMNVEV in the germline V gene (reference sequence). This CDR3 region has 15 residues. CDR3 DNA: TGTGCCAGCAGATCAGGGAGCTCCTATAATTCACCCCTCCACTTT. It is translated as CASRSGSSYNSPLHF.

The rearrangement links TRBV29-1 to TRBJ2-5; TRBD1 matches at 7 bases. The CDR3 covers 13 residues. Germline V gene data show CDR1 as SQVTM and CDR2 as ANQGSEA. The V segment lost 5 bases and the J segment 4 bases; nucleotides outside the gene matches: 7. The CDR3 sequence is CSVHTGAAETQYF. The CDR3 nucleotides are TGCAGCGTTCATACAGGGGCGGCAGAGACCCAGTACTTC.

The rearrangement links TRBV18 to TRBJ2-1; D assignment may be TRBD1 or TRBD2 (6 bases each). This CDR3 has 16 amino acids. CDR1 and CDR2 from the germline V gene are KGHSH and LQKENI. V was shortened by 0 bases and J by 2 bases, with 11 bases between the two germline ends. CDR3 DNA: TGTGCCAGCTCACCACCCGGGGGCGCGACCTACAATGAGCAGTTCTTC. As protein: CASSPPGGATYNEQFF.

This chain links TRBV5-1 with TRBJ1-6; no clear D gene. The CDR3 is 16 amino acids. Per the germline V gene, CDR1 is SGHRS and CDR2 is YFSETQ. The V and J ends lost 2 bases and 0 bases respectively, with 9 bases between them. CDR3 DNA sequence: TGCGCCAGCAGCTTTGGACGGAGCTCCTATAATTCACCCCTCCACTTT. Encoded protein: CASSFGRSSYNSPLHF.

This chain uses TRBV7-6 with TRBJ1-2; 7 bases map to TRBD1. Germline V gene data show CDR1 as SGHVS and CDR2 as FNYEAQ. The length of the CDR3 is 15 residues. Trimming cost V 1 base and J 5 bases; bases outside gene matches: 7. This CDR3 reads CASSLDPGTVYGYTF. In DNA form, the CDR3 reads TGTGCCAGCAGCTTAGACCCCGGGACAGTGTATGGCTACACCTTC.

This clone was seen only once. The genes are TRBV5-8 and TRBJ2-3; D is perhaps TRBD1 (6 bases). Trimming left V 7 bases short and J 4 bases short, with 16 bases between. CDR1 is SGHTS and CDR2 is YDEGEE in the germline V gene. CDR3 length: 14 amino acids. Here the CDR3 DNA reads TGTGCCAGCCTTATAACAGGGATTGCAGATACGCAGTATTTT. Translating it yields CASLITGIADTQYF. Full variable domain (missing parts from reference TRBV5-8 and TRBJ2-3): EAGVTQSPTHLIKTRGQQATLRCSPISGHTSVYWYQQALGLGLQFLLWYDEGEERNRGNFPPRFSGRQFPNYSSELNVNALELEDSALYLCASLITGIADTQYFGPGTRLTVL.